Each of the 2 T cell receptor beta chains below was sequenced from the same sample in a study of sequential checkpoint blockade in melanoma. Assay: immunoSEQ multiplex PCR; the TCRdb copy retains only in-frame clones and omits some. Here the sample spans about 28,000 clones, under 85% being singletons. Treatment indicated: randomized to nivolumab then ipilimumab (arm A) or the reverse (arm B). The sample consisted of CD8+ T cells sorted from blood (inferred from file names), taken from a patient given nivolumab and ipilimumab in sequence. These receptor sequences come from a human donor with melanoma.

The rearrangement links TRBV27 to TRBJ1-4; no reliable D call. The germline gives CDR1 MNHEY, CDR2 SMNVEV (reference sequence). V dropped 2 bases and J dropped 10 bases, with 20 bases sitting between them. CDR3 length equals 16 residues. The CDR3 DNA reads as TGTGCCAGCAGTTTACTCCCCCCTCCTGCGCCTTCAAAACTGTTTTTT. Protein product: CASSLLPPPAPSKLFF. Combining the CDR3 with reference TRBV27 and TRBJ1-4 gives the whole variable domain EAQVTQNPRYLITVTGKKLTVTCSQNMNHEYMSWYRQDPGLGLRQIYYSMNVEVTDKGDVPEGYKVSRKEKRNFPLILESPSPNQTSLYFCASSLLPPPAPSKLFFGSGTQLSVL.

V gene TRBV7-9 combines with J gene TRBJ2-2, with unresolved D. This CDR3 contains 11 residues. Germline V lookup: CDR1 SEHNR, CDR2 FQNEAQ (reference sequence). The ends were cut back, 3 bases at V and 8 bases at J, with 4 bases in the middle. The CDR3 DNA sequence: TGTGCCAGCAGCTTCGGGGGGGAGCTGTTTTTT. Protein sequence: CASSFGGELFF.